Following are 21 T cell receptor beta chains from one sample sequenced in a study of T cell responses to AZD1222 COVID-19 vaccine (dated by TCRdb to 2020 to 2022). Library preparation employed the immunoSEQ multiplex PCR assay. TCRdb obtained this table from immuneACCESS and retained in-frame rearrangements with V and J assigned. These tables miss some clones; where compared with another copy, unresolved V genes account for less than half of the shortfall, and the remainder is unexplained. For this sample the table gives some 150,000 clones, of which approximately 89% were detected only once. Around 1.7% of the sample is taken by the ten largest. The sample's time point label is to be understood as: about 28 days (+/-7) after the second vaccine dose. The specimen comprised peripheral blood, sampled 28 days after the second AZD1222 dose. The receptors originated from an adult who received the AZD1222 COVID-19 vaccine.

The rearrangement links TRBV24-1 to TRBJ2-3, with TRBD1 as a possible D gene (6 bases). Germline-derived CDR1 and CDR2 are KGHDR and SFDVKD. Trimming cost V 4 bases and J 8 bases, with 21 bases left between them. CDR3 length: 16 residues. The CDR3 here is CATSEWKQGHMFTQYF. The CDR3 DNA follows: TGTGCCACCAGTGAATGGAAACAGGGCCATATGTTTACGCAGTATTTT.

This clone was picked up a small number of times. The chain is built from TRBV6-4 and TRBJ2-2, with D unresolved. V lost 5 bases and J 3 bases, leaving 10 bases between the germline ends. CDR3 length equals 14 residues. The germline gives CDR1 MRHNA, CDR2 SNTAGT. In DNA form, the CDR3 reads TGTGCCAGCAGTACTTTCGCGGACACCGGGGAGCTGTTTTTT. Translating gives CASSTFADTGELFF.

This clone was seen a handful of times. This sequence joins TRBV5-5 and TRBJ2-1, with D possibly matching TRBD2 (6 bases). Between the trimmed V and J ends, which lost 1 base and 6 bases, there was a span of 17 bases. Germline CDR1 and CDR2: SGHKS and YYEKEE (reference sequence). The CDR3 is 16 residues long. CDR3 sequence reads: CASSLSRDWLINEQFF. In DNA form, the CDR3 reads TGTGCCAGCAGCTTGTCCCGGGACTGGTTGATCAATGAGCAGTTCTTC.

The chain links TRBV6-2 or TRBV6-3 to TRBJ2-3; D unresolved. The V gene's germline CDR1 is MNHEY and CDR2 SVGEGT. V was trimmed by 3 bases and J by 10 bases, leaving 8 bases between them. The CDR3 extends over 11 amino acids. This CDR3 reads CASSYGRSQYF. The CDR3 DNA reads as TGTGCCAGCAGTTATGGCAGATCGCAGTATTTT.

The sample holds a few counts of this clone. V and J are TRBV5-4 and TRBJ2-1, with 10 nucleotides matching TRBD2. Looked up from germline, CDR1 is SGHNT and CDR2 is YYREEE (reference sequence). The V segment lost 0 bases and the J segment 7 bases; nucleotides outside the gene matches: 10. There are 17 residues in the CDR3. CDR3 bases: TGTGCCAGCAGCTTGGCTACGCTAGCGGGAGTCCCAAATGAGCAGTTCTTC. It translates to CASSLATLAGVPNEQFF.

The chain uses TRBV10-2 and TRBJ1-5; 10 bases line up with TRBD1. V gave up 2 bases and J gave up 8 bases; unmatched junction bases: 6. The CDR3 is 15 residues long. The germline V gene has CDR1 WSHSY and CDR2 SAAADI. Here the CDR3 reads CASSERGTGVEPQHF. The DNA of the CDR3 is TGCGCCAGCAGTGAGAGGGGGACAGGGGTTGAGCCCCAGCATTTT.

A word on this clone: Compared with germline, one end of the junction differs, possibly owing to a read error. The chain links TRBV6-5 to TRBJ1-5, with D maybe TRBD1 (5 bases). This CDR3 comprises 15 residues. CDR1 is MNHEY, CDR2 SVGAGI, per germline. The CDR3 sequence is CASRAPGTPVQAQHF. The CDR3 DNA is TGTGCCAGCAGGGCCCCCGGGACTCCGGTTCAGGCCCAGCATTTT.

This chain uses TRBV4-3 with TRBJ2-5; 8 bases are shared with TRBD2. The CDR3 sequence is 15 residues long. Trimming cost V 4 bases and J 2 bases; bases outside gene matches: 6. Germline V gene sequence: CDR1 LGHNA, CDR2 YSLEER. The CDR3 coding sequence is TGCGCCAGCAGCCGAAGGACTAGCAGACAAGAGACCCAGTACTTC. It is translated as CASSRRTSRQETQYF.

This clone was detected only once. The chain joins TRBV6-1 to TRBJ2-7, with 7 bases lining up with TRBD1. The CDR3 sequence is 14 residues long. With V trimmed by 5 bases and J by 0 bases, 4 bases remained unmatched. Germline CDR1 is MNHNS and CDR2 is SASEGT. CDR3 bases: TGTGCCAGCAGTCCTCGACAGGGCTCCTACGAGCAGTACTTC. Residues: CASSPRQGSYEQYF.

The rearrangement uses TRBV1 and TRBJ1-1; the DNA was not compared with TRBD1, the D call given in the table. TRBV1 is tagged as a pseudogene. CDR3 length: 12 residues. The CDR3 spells CTSSLHRAEAFF. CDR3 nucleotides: TGCACCAGCAGCCTTCACAGGGCTGAAGCTTTCTTT.

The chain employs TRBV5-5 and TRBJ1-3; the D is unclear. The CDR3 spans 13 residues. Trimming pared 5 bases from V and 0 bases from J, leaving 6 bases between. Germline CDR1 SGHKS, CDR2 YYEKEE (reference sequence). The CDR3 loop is CASSYSSGNTIYF. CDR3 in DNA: TGTGCCAGCAGTTATTCCTCTGGAAACACCATATATTTT.

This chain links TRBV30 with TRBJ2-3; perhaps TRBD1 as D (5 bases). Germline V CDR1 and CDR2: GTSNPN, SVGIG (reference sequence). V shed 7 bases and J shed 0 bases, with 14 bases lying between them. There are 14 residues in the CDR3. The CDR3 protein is CAFDSMTSTDTQYF. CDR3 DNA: TGTGCCTTTGACAGCATGACTAGCACAGATACGCAGTATTTT.

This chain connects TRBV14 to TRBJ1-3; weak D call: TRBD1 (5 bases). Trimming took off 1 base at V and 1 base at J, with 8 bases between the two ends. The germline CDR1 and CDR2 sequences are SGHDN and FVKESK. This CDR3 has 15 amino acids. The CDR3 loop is CASSQVGGSGNTIYF. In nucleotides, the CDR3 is TGTGCCAGCAGCCAAGTTGGGGGGTCTGGAAACACCATATATTTT.

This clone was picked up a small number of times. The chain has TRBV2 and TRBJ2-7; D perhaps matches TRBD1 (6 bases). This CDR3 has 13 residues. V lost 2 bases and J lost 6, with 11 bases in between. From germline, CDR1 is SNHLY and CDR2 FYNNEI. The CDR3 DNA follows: TGTGCCAGCAGTGAAAGGGACATTATCGAGCAGTACTTC. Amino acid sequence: CASSERDIIEQYF.

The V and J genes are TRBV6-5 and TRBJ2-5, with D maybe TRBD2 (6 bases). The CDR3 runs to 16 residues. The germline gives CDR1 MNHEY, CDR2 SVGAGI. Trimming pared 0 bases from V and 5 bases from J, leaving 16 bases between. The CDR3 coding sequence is TGTGCCAGCAGTTACTCTTCTGGGACTGCTGGGGAGACCCAGTACTTC. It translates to CASSYSSGTAGETQYF.

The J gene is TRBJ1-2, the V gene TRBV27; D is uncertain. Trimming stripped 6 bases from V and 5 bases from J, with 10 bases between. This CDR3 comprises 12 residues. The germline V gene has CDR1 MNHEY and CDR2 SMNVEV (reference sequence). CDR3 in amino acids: CASSSNQYGYTF. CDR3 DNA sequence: TGTGCCAGCAGCTCGAATCAATATGGCTACACCTTC.

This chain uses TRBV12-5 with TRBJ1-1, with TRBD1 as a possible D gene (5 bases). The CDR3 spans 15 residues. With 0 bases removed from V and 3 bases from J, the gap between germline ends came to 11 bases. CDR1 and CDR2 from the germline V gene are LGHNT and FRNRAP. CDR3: CASGLVRGADTEAFF. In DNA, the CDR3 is TGTGCTAGTGGTTTGGTAAGGGGCGCGGACACTGAAGCTTTCTTT. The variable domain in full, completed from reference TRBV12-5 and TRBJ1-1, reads DARVTQTPRHKVTEMGQEVTMRCQPILGHNTVFWYRQTMMQGLELLAYFRNRAPLDDSGMPKDRFSAEMPDATLATLKIQPSEPRDSAVYFCASGLVRGADTEAFFGQGTRLTVV.

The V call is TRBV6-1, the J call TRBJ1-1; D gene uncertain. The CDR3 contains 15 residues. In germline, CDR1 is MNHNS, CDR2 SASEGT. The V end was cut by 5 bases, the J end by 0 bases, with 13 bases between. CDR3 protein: CASSFTQPLNTEAFF. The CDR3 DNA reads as TGTGCCAGCAGTTTTACTCAGCCTCTGAACACTGAAGCTTTCTTT.

CDR3 amino acids: CASSLVLAGATDTQYF. The DNA for the CDR3 is TGTGCCAGCAGCTTGGTTCTAGCGGGAGCCACAGATACGCAGTATTTT. This sequence joins TRBV5-4 and TRBJ2-3; 10 bases match TRBD2. V gave up 0 bases and J gave up 2 bases; unmatched junction bases: 3. Germline assignment: CDR1 SGHNT and CDR2 YYREEE (reference sequence). The CDR3 consists of 16 residues.

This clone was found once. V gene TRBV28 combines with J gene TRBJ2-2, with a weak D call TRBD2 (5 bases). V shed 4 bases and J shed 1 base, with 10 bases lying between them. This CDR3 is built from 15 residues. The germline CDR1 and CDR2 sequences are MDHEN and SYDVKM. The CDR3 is CASSSPSGNTGELFF. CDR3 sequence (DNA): TGTGCCAGCAGTTCTCCCAGCGGGAACACCGGGGAGCTGTTTTTT.

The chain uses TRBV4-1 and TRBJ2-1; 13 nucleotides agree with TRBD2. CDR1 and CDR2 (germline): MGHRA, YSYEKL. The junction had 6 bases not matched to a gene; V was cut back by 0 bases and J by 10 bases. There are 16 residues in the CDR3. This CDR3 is CASSQEWTSGSAEQFF. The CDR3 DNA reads TGCGCCAGCAGCCAAGAGTGGACTAGCGGGAGCGCAGAGCAGTTCTTC.